This entry lists 4 T cell receptor beta chains sequenced from one sample in a study of shared clonotypes between healthy human individuals. Clones were sequenced by immunoSEQ multiplex PCR, and TCRdb holds only the in-frame ones, with some missing. Counted here are about 1,900,000 clones, roughly 94% occurring once; the ten biggest clones make up more than 0.95%. CD8 cells classed as naive were CD45RO-negative and positively selected for CCR7, excluding terminally differentiated effector memory CD45RA+ cells. Specimen: naive CD8+ T cells sorted from blood. These receptors came from a man between 18 and 29 years old in good health.

Only one count was recorded for this clone. J is TRBJ2-7 and V is TRBV11-2, with D unresolved. The V and J ends lost 5 bases and 3 bases respectively, with 11 bases between them. The CDR3 sequence is 13 residues long. Germline assignment: CDR1 SGHAT and CDR2 FQNNGV. The CDR3 DNA is TGTGCCAGCAGCCCGTTGGGCGGCTACGAGCAGTACTTC. Protein product: CASSPLGGYEQYF.

This chain connects TRBV4-2 to TRBJ1-2; perhaps TRBD1 as D (6 bases). V gave up 0 bases and J gave up 5 bases, with 13 bases separating them. Germline-derived CDR1 and CDR2 are LGHNA and YNFKEQ. The CDR3 loop spans 15 amino acids. Here the CDR3 reads CASSQEPGEEYGYTF. CDR3 DNA sequence: TGTGCCAGCAGCCAAGAACCAGGGGAGGAATATGGCTACACCTTC.

The chain recombines TRBV25-1 with TRBJ2-7; D not resolved. Trimming took off 3 bases at V and 3 bases at J, with 9 bases between the two ends. Germline lookup yields CDR1 MGHDK and CDR2 SYGVNS. CDR3 size: 13 residues. For the CDR3, the DNA is TGTGCCAGCAGTGACAGCGCTAACTACGAGCAGTACTTC. Encoded protein: CASSDSANYEQYF.

The chain employs TRBV6-1 and TRBJ2-2; possibly TRBD2 for D (6 bases). CDR3 length: 12 residues. V was cut by 4 bases and J by 8 bases, with 8 bases left in between. The germline V gene has CDR1 MNHNS and CDR2 SASEGT. The CDR3 nucleotides read TGTGCCAGCAGTGTGGGGGGTGGGGAGCTGTTTTTT. Translating it yields CASSVGGGELFF.